This T cell receptor beta chain appears in the sequencing data of a study of blood T cell repertoires in COVID-19. Study background: The United States, Italy and Spain provided the acute and convalescent COVID-19 samples. Sample material is recorded as cDNA or gDNA derived from T cells, B-cell-depleted T cells, or PBMCs.

Germline CDR1 and CDR2: SGHTA and FQGTGA. The CDR3 is 12 amino acids. Germline trimming cut 2 bases from V and 10 bases from J; bases unmatched to any gene: 2. In the source study's methods: Amplification with reference gene primers provided the estimates of nucleated cell counts. Libraries were prepared by immunoSEQ multiplex PCR; TCRdb keeps only in-frame clonotypes and omits some of them. Clonal size and the V and J genes are those of that table, whereas D and trimming came from the DNA. The sample lists just over 250,000 clones; approximately 89% were seen once. The chain employs TRBV7-3 and TRBJ2-1, with 7 bases that match TRBD2. Sample: peripheral blood. The receptor's source is a woman in her 50s with acute or convalescent COVID-19. Here the CDR3 reads CASSLLGGEQFF. The CDR3 DNA sequence: TGTGCCAGCAGCTTATTGGGAGGGGAGCAGTTCTTC.